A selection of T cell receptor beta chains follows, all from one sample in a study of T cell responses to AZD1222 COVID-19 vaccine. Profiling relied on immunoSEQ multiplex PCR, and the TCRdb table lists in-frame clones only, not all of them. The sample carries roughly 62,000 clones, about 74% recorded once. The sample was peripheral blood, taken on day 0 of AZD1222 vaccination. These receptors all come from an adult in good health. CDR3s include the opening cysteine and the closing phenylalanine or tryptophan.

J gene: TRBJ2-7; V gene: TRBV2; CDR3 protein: CASSRTGDNYEQYF
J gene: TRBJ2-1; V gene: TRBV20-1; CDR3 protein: CSARRQDEQFF
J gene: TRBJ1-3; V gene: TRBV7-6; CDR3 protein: CASSLGTGSGNTIYF
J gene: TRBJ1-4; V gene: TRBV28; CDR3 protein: CASSSTDLVGKLFF
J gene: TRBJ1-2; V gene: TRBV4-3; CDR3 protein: CASSQDATVNYGYTF
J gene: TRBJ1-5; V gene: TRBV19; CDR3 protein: CASSIQGGGNQPQHF
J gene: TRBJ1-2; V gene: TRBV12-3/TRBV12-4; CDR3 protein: CASSLTGGSGYTF
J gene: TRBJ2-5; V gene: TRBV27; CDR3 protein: CASSLSTGGVETQYF
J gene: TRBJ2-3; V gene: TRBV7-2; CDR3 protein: CASSSYADTQYF
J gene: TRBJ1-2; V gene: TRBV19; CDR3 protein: CASSPQDTILNYGYTF
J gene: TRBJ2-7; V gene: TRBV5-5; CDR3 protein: CASSLRDRVYEQYF
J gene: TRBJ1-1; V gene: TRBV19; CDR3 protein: CASGTTGRTEAFF
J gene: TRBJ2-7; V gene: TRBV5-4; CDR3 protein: CASSLGPFEQYF
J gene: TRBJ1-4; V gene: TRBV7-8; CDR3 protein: CASLPRARGSTNEKLFF
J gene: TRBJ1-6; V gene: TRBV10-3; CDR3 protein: CAISEPAGDSPLHF
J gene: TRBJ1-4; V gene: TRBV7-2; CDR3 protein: CASRNRGLSNEKLFF
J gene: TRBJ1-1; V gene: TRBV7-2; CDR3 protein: CASTFKGGNEAFF
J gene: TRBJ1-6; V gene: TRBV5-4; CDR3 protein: CASSPGTGINSPLHF